The entry below describes one T cell receptor beta chain. Its antigen specificity is not known. No base quality values were provided; no much bigger clone lies one nucleotide off. The CDR3 has 14 amino acids, counting the end cysteine and phenylalanine. The only DNA kept is the CDR3, 42 bases in frame from the first base. CDR1 and CDR2 (SGHDT, YYEEEE) derive from the germline V gene. V is shortened by 3 bases, J by 3 bases, and the region joining them spans 13 bases. Ficoll-Paque density gradient centrifugation was used to isolate PBMCs. The instrument given in TCRdb is Illumina NovaSeq 6000. cDNA libraries for TCRalpha and TCRbeta were prepared by 5'RACE using constant-segment primers, with sample barcodes and unique molecular identifiers added. RNA was extracted from every sample with Trizol reagent. Libraries were amplified in two PCR steps, with a second sample barcode and Illumina TruSeq adapters added in the second step. Sequencing of the libraries was done on an Illumina NovaSeq, producing 2 x 150 bp paired-end reads. In the authors' own workflow: With migec v1.2.7, reads were demultiplexed and then collapsed into UMI-guided consensus sequences. Using mixcr v2.1.11, UMI consensuses were aligned to TRA and TRB V and J templates and then assembled into clonotypes. A clonotype was counted as expanded or contracted only if both edgeR and NoisET called the change significant, with noise models trained on biological replicates. edgeR calls used a false discovery rate-adjusted p below 0.01 and a log2 fold-change threshold of 1. As an exploratory analysis of dynamics, max-normalized trajectories of the 1000 most abundant clonotypes were examined by PCA with hierarchical clustering. Separately sequenced CD4+ and CD8+ repertoires were used to assign the CD4 or CD8 phenotype of responding clones. Starting from the raw public reads, TCRdb applied fastp trimming at Q25, assembled clones with MiXCR and retained in-frame beta chains. Here each entry gathers all rows of one CDR3 protein and keeps the most common genes and DNA. These V and J calls are TCRdb output, not the study's own analysis. This sample holds some 600,000 distinct CDR3 sequences; around a sixth were observed only once. Together, the top ten hold less than 10% of the sample.

These data originate in a study of T-cell memory formation after mild COVID-19 (dated by TCRdb to the early 2020s). Some background on the complete study: Most TCR sequence clusters were specific to one of the two donors. In a couple of donors, T-cell clones that expanded and contracted after mild COVID-19 were tracked by sequencing TCRalpha and TCRbeta repertoires over time. The cohort comprised two young, previously healthy adult volunteers, one female and one male. Paper-wide results and their limitations: Some responding clones were found in pre-infection memory, which suggests that pre-existing cross-reactive memory T cells took part in the SARS-CoV-2 response. Contracting CD4+ clones appeared mostly in the CM and EM memory subsets, whereas CD8+ clones were enriched in EMRA. From day 15 to 85, contracting clones showed balanced CD4/CD8 phenotypes, whereas a second wave of clones that expanded from day 15 to 37 leaned towards CD4+. SARS-CoV-2 specificity was not confirmed for the second-wave clones peaking on day 37. The study included only a couple of mild cases, and larger cohorts that include severe cases with pre-infection samples were judged to be necessary.

The source of this sequence is an adult woman who had mild COVID-19 (a few samples of this study predate the infection). The sample titles of this study are shuffled in the database, so cell type and time point are left out; the donor was told from shared clones. Sequenced sample: PBMCs or a T cell subset sorted from them (not recorded which). The V and J genes are TRBV5-6 and TRBJ2-7; the D region may be TRBD1 or TRBD2, each matching 7 bases equally. The CDR3 reads as follows: CASSWGGQHYEQYF. The sequenced DNA: TGTGCCAGCAGCTGGGGGGGACAGCACTACGAGCAGTACTTC.